This entry lists 2 T cell receptor beta chains sequenced from one sample in a study of technical replicates of blood from a handful of donors. Sequencing used immunoSEQ multiplex PCR; TCRdb keeps in-frame clones, though not all of them. The sample lists tens of thousands of clones; roughly 97% were seen once. The sequenced sample consisted of T cells isolated from PBMCs. The receptors derive from a human donor in good health.

The chain links TRBV29-1 to TRBJ2-1; maybe TRBD2 (5 bases). Trimming took 4 bases from V and 5 from J, leaving 18 bases between them. From germline, CDR1 is SQVTM and CDR2 ANQGSEA. The CDR3 totals 15 residues. This CDR3 is CSVGVAGKRDNEQFF. For the CDR3, the DNA is TGCAGCGTTGGCGTGGCGGGTAAAAGGGACAATGAGCAGTTCTTC.

Regarding this clone: This specimen includes other DNA sequences encoding the same CDR3. The CDR3 bases are TGTGCCAGCAGTTTAGACAGATACGAGCAGTACTTC. It yields the protein CASSLDRYEQYF. V and J are TRBV28 and TRBJ2-7, with D perhaps TRBD1 (5 bases). Between the trimmed V and J ends, which lost 2 bases and 4 bases, there was a span of 6 bases. The germline V gene encodes CDR1 MDHEN and CDR2 SYDVKM. CDR3 length: 12 amino acids.